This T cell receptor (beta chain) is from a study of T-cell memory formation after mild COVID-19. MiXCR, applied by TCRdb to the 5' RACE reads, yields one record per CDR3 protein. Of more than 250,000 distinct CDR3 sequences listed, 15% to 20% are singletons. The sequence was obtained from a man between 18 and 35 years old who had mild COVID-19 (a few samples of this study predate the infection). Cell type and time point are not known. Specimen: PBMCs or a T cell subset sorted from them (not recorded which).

The CDR3 sequence is CASLEGETQYF. The CDR3 DNA sequence: TGTGCCAGCTTAGAGGGGGAGACCCAGTACTTC. This sequence joins TRBV7-9 and TRBJ2-5; D could derive from TRBD1 or TRBD2 (5 bases each). Trimming removed 8 bases from V and 5 bases from J, with 9 bases in between. The CDR3 covers 11 residues. The germline CDR1 and CDR2 sequences are SEHNR and FQNEAQ (reference sequence).